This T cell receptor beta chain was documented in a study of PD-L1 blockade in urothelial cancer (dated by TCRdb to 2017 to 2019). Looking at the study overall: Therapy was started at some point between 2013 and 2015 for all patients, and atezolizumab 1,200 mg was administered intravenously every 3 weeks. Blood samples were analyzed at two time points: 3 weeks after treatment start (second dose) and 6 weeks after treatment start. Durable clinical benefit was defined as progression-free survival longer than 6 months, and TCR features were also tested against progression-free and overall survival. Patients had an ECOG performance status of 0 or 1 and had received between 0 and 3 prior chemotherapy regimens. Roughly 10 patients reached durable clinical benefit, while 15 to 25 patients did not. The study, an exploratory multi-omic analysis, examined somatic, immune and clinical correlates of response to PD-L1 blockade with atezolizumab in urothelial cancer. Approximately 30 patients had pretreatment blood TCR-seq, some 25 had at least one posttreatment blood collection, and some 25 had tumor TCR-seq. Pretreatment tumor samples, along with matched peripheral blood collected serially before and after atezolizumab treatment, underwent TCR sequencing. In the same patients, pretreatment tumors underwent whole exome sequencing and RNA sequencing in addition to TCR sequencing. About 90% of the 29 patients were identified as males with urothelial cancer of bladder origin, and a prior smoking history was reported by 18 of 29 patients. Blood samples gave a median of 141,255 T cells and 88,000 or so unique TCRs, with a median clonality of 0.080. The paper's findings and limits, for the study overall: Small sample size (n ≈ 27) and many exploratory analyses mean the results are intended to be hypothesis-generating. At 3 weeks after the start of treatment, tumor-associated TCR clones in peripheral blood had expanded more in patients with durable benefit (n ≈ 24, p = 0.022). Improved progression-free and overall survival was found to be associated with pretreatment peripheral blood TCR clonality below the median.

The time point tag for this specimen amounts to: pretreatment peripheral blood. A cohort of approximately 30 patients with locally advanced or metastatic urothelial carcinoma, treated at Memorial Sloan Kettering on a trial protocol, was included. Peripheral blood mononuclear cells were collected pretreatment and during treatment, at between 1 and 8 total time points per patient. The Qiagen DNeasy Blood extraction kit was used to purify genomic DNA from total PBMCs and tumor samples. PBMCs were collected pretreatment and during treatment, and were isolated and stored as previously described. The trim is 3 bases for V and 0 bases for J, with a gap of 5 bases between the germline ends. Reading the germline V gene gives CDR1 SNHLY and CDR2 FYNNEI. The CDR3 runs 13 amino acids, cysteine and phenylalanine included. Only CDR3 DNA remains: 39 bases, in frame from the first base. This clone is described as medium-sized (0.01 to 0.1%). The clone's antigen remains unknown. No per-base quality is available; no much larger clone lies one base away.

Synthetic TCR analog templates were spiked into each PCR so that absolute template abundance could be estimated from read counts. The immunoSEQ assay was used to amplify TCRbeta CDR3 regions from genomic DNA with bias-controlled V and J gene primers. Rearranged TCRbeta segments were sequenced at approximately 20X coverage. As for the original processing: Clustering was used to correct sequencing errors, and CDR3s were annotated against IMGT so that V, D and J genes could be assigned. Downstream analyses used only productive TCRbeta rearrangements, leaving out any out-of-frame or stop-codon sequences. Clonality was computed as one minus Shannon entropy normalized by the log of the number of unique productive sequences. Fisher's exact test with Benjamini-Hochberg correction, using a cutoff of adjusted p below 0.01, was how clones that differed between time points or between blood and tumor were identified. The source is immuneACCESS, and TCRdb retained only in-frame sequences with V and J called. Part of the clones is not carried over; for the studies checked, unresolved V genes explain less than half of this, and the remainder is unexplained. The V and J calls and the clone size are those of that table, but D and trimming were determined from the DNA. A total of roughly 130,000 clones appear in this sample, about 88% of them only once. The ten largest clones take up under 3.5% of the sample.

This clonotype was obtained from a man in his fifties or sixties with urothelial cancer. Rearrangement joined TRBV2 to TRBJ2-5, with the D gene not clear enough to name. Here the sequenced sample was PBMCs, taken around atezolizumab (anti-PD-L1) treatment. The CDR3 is CASSDGYQETQYF. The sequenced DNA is TGTGCCAGCAGTGACGGGTACCAAGAGACCCAGTACTTC.